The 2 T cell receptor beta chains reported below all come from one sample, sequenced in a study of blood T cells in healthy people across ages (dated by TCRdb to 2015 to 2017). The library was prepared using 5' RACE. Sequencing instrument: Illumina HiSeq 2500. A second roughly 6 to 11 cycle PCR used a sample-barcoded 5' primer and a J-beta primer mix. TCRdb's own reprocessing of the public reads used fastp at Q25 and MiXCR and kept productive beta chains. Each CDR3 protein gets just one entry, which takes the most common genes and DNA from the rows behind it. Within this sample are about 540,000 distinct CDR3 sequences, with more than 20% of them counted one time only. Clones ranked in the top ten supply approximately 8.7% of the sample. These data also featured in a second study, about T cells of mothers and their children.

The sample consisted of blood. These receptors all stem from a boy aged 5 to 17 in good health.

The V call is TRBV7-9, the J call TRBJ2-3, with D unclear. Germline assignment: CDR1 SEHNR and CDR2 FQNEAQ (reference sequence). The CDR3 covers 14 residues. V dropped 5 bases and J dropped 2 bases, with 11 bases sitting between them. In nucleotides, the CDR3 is TGTGCCAGCAGCCAAATGGGAAACACAGATACGCAGTATTTT. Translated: CASSQMGNTDTQYF.

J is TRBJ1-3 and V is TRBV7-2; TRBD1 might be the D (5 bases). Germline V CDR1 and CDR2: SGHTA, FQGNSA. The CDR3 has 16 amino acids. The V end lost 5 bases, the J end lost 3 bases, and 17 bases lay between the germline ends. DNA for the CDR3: TGTGCCAGCAGCCGCGTTACTGGGACGGGTGGAAACACCATATATTTT. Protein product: CASSRVTGTGGNTIYF.